This entry describes one TCR beta chain. It has no known antigen specificity. It has no much larger one-base neighbor in the sample; base qualities were not kept. This sample is drawn from a study of blood T cells in healthy people across ages (dated by TCRdb to 2014 to 2015). In terms of the full investigation: In model experiments, roughly one uniquely barcoded TCR beta cDNA molecule per two T cells was captured by template switching. Age-related changes in TCR beta repertoire diversity were measured in the study by deep sequencing normalized with unique cDNA molecular identifiers. To avoid experimental bias, donors of different ages were spread randomly across the sequencing lanes. Donors were grouped into four age groups: young (average roughly 15 years), middle-aged (about 40), aged (around 66) and long-lived (approximately 81). The study analyzed two additional independent replicas of 1 million unique cDNA reads from the same blood draw for two donors, one aged 18 to 29 and one aged 80 or older.

Receptor libraries were prepared by 5' RACE. A second about 7 to 12 cycle PCR used a sample-barcoded 5' primer and a J-beta primer mix. A unique molecular identifier was introduced onto each TCR beta cDNA molecule by a template-switch 5' adaptor carrying 12 random nucleotides. At least 2.5 million CDR3-containing paired-end reads were obtained from each sample. First-strand cDNA was synthesized from all RNA with the Mint cDNA synthesis kit, primed by a TRBC-specific oligonucleotide. All cDNA was treated with uracil-DNA glycosylase and then went through a first 18-cycle PCR with the universal primers M1SS and BC2_uni_R. The published analysis was carried out like this. Normalization of each sample was performed by random selection of 1 million high-quality reads, each carrying a distinct molecular identifier. Instead of being binned into consensus sequences, reads with shared molecular identifiers were discarded. MiTCR, set to a Q25 quality threshold and the strictest error-elimination algorithm, was used for CDR3 identification, clonotype clustering and error correction. A nonparametric unseen species model with Euler transformation was used to estimate lower-bound total TCR beta diversity. The public reads were run again by TCRdb, first through fastp at Q25 and then through MiXCR, and only productive beta chains were kept. Rows are combined by CDR3 protein, so each entry shows the most common genes and DNA. The V and J calls, along with clone size, are taken from TCRdb and not from the paper's own processing. Here the sample has 1.8 million or so distinct CDR3 sequences; about two fifths occur a single time. Clones ranked in the top ten supply more than 20% of the sample.

CDR1 and CDR2 are drawn from the germline V gene: ENHRY, SYGVKD. V is clipped by 8 bases and J by 3 bases, and the sequence between their germline boundaries is 17 bases long. Measured from the cysteine to the phenylalanine, the CDR3 is 15 residues long. Left in the record is the CDR3 DNA by itself, 45 bases read in frame from the first base. Donors were 39 systemically healthy Caucasian individuals from Russia aged about 6 to 100 years. Each donor gave ten milliliters of peripheral blood, drawn into EDTA-treated Vacutainer tubes. Ficoll-Paque density-gradient centrifugation was used to isolate PBMCs, with at least 7 million per sample. Trizol reagent was used to extract total RNA from PBMCs, with at least 6 micrograms per sample. For every donor, an aliquot of PBMCs went through flow cytometry to measure the percentages of naive CD45RAhigh/CD27high T cells. General findings and caveats noted by the study authors: Donor CMV infection status was unknown, potentially confounding age-related changes in expanded clonotypes. Because profiling used bulk unsorted PBMCs, naive and antigen-experienced compartments could not be compared conclusively. Observed TCR beta diversity per million T cells fell roughly linearly with age, and a significant reduction was already apparent by age roughly 40. Estimates of total diversity from one million sequenced T cells were regarded as lower bounds and underestimates. Compared with the aged group, the long-lived group had more naive CD4+ T cells, fewer expanded clones and increased TCR diversity, a pattern suggesting age selection. There was a strong correlation between observed TCR beta diversity and the percentage of naive T cells measured by flow cytometry.

The V and J genes are TRBV10-3 and TRBJ1-5; the best D guess is TRBD1, with 5 bases matching. This TCR was recovered from a human donor in good health. The specimen was blood. This receptor has the CDR3 CAIGPGGVPNQPQHF. The DNA sequence follows: TGTGCCATCGGCCCGGGGGGGGTACCCAATCAGCCCCAGCATTTT.